This passage covers 6 T cell receptor beta chains from one sample sequenced in a study of cytomegalovirus exposure and HLA in healthy donors. PCR used 60 Vbeta primers and 13 Jbeta primers. Sequenced by immunoSEQ multiplex PCR; TCRdb stores in-frame clones only, minus some. In the table there are roughly 180,000 clones, 78% of which are singletons. The sequenced material came from PBMCs. The receptors were gathered from a woman aged 45-60 years in good health and CMV-seropositive.

The chain links TRBV11-2 to TRBJ1-3; 8 bases fit TRBD1. CDR3 length: 19 amino acids. CDR1 is SGHAT and CDR2 is FQNNGV in the germline V gene. Losses at the gene ends were 4 bases for V and 0 bases for J; bases not matched to a gene: 14. CDR3 sequence: CASSSHRGSPSFSGNTIYF. The CDR3 nucleotides read TGTGCCAGCAGCTCGCACAGGGGGTCACCCTCATTCTCTGGAAACACCATATATTTT.

This chain uses TRBV7-9 with TRBJ1-6; D is uncertain. Between the trimmed V and J ends, which lost 4 bases and 14 bases, there was a span of 24 bases. This CDR3 contains 16 residues. Germline values: CDR1 SEHNR, CDR2 FQNEAQ (reference sequence). CDR3 nucleotides: TGTGCCAGCAGCTCACTAGGAAAGGGTCCTGATGGGACCCTCCACTTT. Translated, it gives CASSSLGKGPDGTLHF.

The V gene is TRBV6-1, the J gene TRBJ1-2; 8 bases are shared with TRBD1. In germline, CDR1 is MNHNS, CDR2 SASEGT. This CDR3 contains 15 residues. With 1 base clipped from V and 6 bases from J, the junction kept 7 bases outside the gene matches. The CDR3 spells CASSEVRTGKHGYTF. CDR3 in DNA: TGTGCCAGCAGTGAAGTTAGGACAGGGAAGCATGGCTACACCTTC.

The chain is built from TRBV9 and TRBJ2-7; D possibly corresponds to TRBD1 (6 bases). The CDR3 is 15 amino acids. Trimming took 3 bases from V and 2 from J, leaving 15 bases between them. Germline V gene sequence: CDR1 SGDLS, CDR2 YYNGEE. The CDR3 DNA is TGTGCCAGCAGCGCGGACAGTACAGCCACCTACGAGCAGTACTTC. This encodes CASSADSTATYEQYF.

The DNA of the CDR3 is TGTGCCAGCAGCAAACAGGGGGAGGACGGCTACACCTTC. It specifies CASSKQGEDGYTF. The chain uses TRBV14 and TRBJ1-2; TRBD1 matches at 8 bases. The V gene's germline CDR1 is SGHDN and CDR2 FVKESK. V shed 5 bases and J 8 bases; nucleotides not matched to a gene: 7. The CDR3 has 13 residues.

The J gene is TRBJ1-1, the V gene TRBV5-1, with 9 bases identical to TRBD1. Germline lookup yields CDR1 SGHRS and CDR2 YFSETQ. V lost 2 bases to trimming and J lost 0 bases; unmatched junction nucleotides: 5. The CDR3 is 16 residues long. The CDR3 DNA reads TGCGCCAGCAGCTTTGACAGGGGGGATATGAACACTGAAGCTTTCTTT. Protein: CASSFDRGDMNTEAFF.